This T cell receptor beta chain was captured in a study of beta chain features in type 1 diabetes. Germline V gene lookup returns CDR1 SGHTA and CDR2 FQGNSA. This CDR3 spans 15 amino acids. V was clipped by 1 base and J by 4 bases; unmatched bases: 4. The investigators reverse transcribed all of the isolated RNA, so they sequenced expressed TCRB transcripts. The repertoire was sequenced with immunoSEQ multiplex PCR; TCRdb's copy has only in-frame clones and lacks some. The data show about 620,000 clones, around 15% seen once. This clone was detected only a few times. Other DNA sequences from this sample encode an identical CDR3 as well.

This chain connects TRBV7-2 to TRBJ2-1, with TRBD2 identical over 7 bases. The sample taken for sequencing was naive CD4+ T cells from blood. This clonotype was obtained from a man between 18 and 35 years old in good health. As DNA, the CDR3 is TGTGCCAGCAGCTTAGGACTAGCAGCATACAATGAGCAGTTCTTC. Residues: CASSLGLAAYNEQFF.